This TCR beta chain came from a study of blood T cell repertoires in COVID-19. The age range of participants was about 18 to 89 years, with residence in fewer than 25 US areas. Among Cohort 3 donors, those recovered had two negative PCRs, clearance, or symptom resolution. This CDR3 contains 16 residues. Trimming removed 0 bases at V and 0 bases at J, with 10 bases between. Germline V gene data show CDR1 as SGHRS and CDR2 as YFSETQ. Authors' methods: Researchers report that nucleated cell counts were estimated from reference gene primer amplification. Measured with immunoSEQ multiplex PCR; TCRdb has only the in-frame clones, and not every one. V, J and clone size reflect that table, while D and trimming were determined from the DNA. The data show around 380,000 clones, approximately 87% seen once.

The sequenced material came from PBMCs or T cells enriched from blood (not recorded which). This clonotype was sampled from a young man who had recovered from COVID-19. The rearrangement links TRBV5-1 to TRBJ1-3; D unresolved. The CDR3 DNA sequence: TGCGCCAGCAGCTTGGCCCCAAGCTACTCTGGAAACACCATATATTTT. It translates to CASSLAPSYSGNTIYF.